This entry is about one T cell receptor (beta chain). The target of this receptor is not known. Base qualities are not recorded, but no much larger clone differs from it by a single base. This entry belongs to a study of blood T cell repertoires in COVID-19 (dated by TCRdb to about 2020). For the study in its entirety: The collaborator samples originated in the United States, Italy and Spain and spanned the acute and convalescent phases of COVID-19. The material from the prospective study consisted of cDNA or gDNA derived from T cells, B-cell-depleted T cells, or PBMCs. Samples were obtained from the ongoing ImmuneRACE study (first 160 participants) and from over 1,000 subjects provided by 6 global collaborators. Sample metadata almost always included a de-identified subject ID, COVID-19 status, age in years and sex. HLA class I and class II types, where available, came from metadata supplied by the sample provider rather than from assay-based typing. The dataset comprised deeply sampled blood TCRbeta repertoires from subjects exposed to, actively infected with, or recovered from COVID-19. The repertoires were released in a freely available public database meant as a resource for research on the immune response to SARS-CoV-2.

Paper-wide results and their limitations: The amount of clinical and demographic metadata varied by source and participant and was provided uncurated.

The immunoSEQ Assay, a bias-controlled multiplex PCR, was used to amplify TCRbeta CDR3 regions from genomic DNA. On the study's bioinformatics: Nucleated cell counts per sample were estimated from amplification of reference gene primers within the assay. To quantify the absolute abundance of each unique TCRbeta CDR3 rearrangement, sequence reads were collapsed and filtered. Productive Simpson clonality was computed per sample as the square root of Simpson's diversity index over productive rearrangements. TCRdb carries this immuneACCESS record with in-frame sequences only. Its versions omit some clonotypes, under half of them owing to an unresolved V gene in the studies checked, with the rest unexplained. Clone size and the V and J calls come from that table; the DNA yielded D and trimming. The sample table records roughly 360,000 clones; approximately 80% of these occur just once. Over 0.95% of the sample is taken by the ten largest.

Each collaborating institution followed its own protocols to collect whole blood in K2EDTA tubes. For TCRbeta analysis, collaborators shipped samples as frozen whole blood, isolated PBMCs, or DNA extracted from either of those sample types. The CDR3 has 15 amino acids, counting the end cysteine and phenylalanine. Just the 45-base CDR3 DNA is kept, in frame starting at base 1. Trimming takes 6 bases from V and 2 bases from J, and the germline ends sit 17 bases apart. The germline V gene provides CDR1 MDHEN and CDR2 SYDVKM. Sequencing was carried out using peripheral blood. The source of this sequence is a human donor with acute or convalescent COVID-19. The donor label of this sample is uncertain. The rearranged chain carries TRBV28 and TRBJ2-7; a tentative D match to TRBD1 spans 6 bases. Here is the DNA: TGTGCCAGCAGGGCCTCCGGGACACTCACCTACGAGCAGTACTTC. Translation gives CASRASGTLTYEQYF.